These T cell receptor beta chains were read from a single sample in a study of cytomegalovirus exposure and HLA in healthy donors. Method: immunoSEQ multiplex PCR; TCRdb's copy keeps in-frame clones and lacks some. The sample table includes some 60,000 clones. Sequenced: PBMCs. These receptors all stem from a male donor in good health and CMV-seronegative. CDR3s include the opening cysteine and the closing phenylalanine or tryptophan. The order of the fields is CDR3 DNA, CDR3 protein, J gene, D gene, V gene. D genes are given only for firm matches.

TGTGCCAGCAGTGATGGGACAGCTAATAGGGGGGCTAACTATGGCTACACCTTC | CASSDGTANRGANYGYTF | TRBJ1-2 | TRBD1 | TRBV6-1
TGCAGCGTGGGGGACAGGGGAGGTGGCTACACCTTC | CSVGDRGGGYTF | TRBJ1-2 | TRBD1 | TRBV29-1
TGTGCCAGCAGTGTTTCCGGGATCTGGCGCAATGAGCAGTTCTTC | CASSVSGIWRNEQFF | TRBJ2-1 | . | TRBV2
TGTGCCAGCAGTCCAAGGACAGATTACAATGAGCAGTTCTTC | CASSPRTDYNEQFF | TRBJ2-1 | . | TRBV6-5
TGCGCCAGCAGCCCGACAGGGGACTATGGCTACACCTTC | CASSPTGDYGYTF | TRBJ1-2 | TRBD1 | TRBV4-1
TGCAGCGTTAGGGACAGGGTCTTCTCGAGCGCCTACGAGCAGTACTTC | CSVRDRVFSSAYEQYF | TRBJ2-7 | TRBD1 | TRBV29-1
TGTGCCAGCAGCCTCGGACTGCTGAGATCTGGGGCCAACGTCCTGACTTTC | CASSLGLLRSGANVLTF | TRBJ2-6 | . | TRBV4-2
TGTGCCAGCAGTTATGCAGGGGGCATTACAGATAAGCAGTATTTT | CASSYAGGITDKQYF | TRBJ2-3 | TRBD1 | TRBV6-5
TGCGCCAGCAGTGAGTCGATGAGGGACACCGGGGAGCTGTTTTTT | CASSESMRDTGELFF | TRBJ2-2 | . | TRBV10-1
TGTGCCAGTAGTAATCGGGGGACAGGGAACAATGAGCAGTTCTTC | CASSNRGTGNNEQFF | TRBJ2-1 | TRBD1 | TRBV19
TGTGCCAGCAGCGTAGATAGAGGGGGTGAAGCTTTCTTT | CASSVDRGGEAFF | TRBJ1-1 | . | TRBV9
TGCGCCAGCAGCCAAACGGAGGCGGGCGAGCAGTACTTC | CASSQTEAGEQYF | TRBJ2-7 | . | TRBV5-1
TGTGCCAGCAGCTTAGGCGGGGGGAATTCACCCCTCCACTTT | CASSLGGGNSPLHF | TRBJ1-6 | . | TRBV7-9
TGTGCCAGCAGCGCCCTAGGACAGGCAGGGGAGACCCAGTACTTC | CASSALGQAGETQYF | TRBJ2-5 | TRBD1 | TRBV9
TGTGCCAGCAGCTTATACTCGGGTGGCTACACCTTC | CASSLYSGGYTF | TRBJ1-2 | . | TRBV7-2
TGTGCCAGCAGCCCGCCCGACAGGGGGCAGATTGAAGCTTTCTTT | CASSPPDRGQIEAFF | TRBJ1-1 | TRBD1 | TRBV11-2
TGTGCCAGCAGCTTAGCGTTGCCTTGGTCCGGGACAGTCGCAGAGACCCAGTACTTC | CASSLALPWSGTVAETQYF | TRBJ2-5 | TRBD1 | TRBV11-1
TGTGCCAGCAGCAGGAGGACAGGGGATGAGGAGCAGTTCTTC | CASSRRTGDEEQFF | TRBJ2-1 | TRBD1 | TRBV7-2
TGCGCCAGCAGCCACGATGCTACAGTTACAGATACGCAGTATTTT | CASSHDATVTDTQYF | TRBJ2-3 | . | TRBV4-1
TGCGCCAGCAGCTTACAGGGGGCGCGGGAGCAGTCCTTC | CASSLQGAREQSF | TRBJ2-7 | TRBD1 | TRBV5-1
TGCGCCAGCAGCCAAGAGGGGGCTAGCGGGGTGTCGGGAGAGACCCAGTACTTC | CASSQEGASGVSGETQYF | TRBJ2-5 | TRBD2 | TRBV4-1
TGTGCCAGCAGTGGCATGGGGGGACAGGGGGCCTACGAGCAGTACTTC | CASSGMGGQGAYEQYF | TRBJ2-7 | TRBD1 | TRBV6-1
TGTGCCAGCAGTTATGCGGGGGGAGGGTACACCTACGAGCAGTACTTC | CASSYAGGGYTYEQYF | TRBJ2-7 | TRBD2 | TRBV27
TGTGCCAGCAGTGAGGTGGGGTCGGGGCGGGAGGACAGTTACGAGCAGTACTTC | CASSEVGSGREDSYEQYF | TRBJ2-7 | TRBD2 | TRBV25-1
TGCAGCGTTTTACGGGGTGAAAAACTGTTTTTT | CSVLRGEKLFF | TRBJ1-4 | . | TRBV29-1
TGTGCCAGCAGCGCTTCTATCCCAGATACGCAGTATTTT | CASSASIPDTQYF | TRBJ2-3 | . | TRBV7-2
TGTGCCTGGACCTTGGGCCTTGACAGGTCTGAGACCCAGTACTTC | CAWTLGLDRSETQYF | TRBJ2-5 | . | TRBV30
TGTGCCAGCAGCTTAGGCCAAACGGAGAATTCACCCCTACACTTT | CASSLGQTENSPLHF | TRBJ1-6 | . | TRBV11-2
TGCGCCAGCAGCTTGGGACAGTCCCATATGCGATACACCTTC | CASSLGQSHMRYTF | TRBJ1-2 | . | TRBV5-1
TGTGCCAGCAGTGGCCCACAGGGGAACACAGATACGCAGTATTTT | CASSGPQGNTDTQYF | TRBJ2-3 | TRBD1 | TRBV6-1
TGCAGCGTGGTCCCGGGACTAGGGAGCGCCTACGAGCAGTACTTC | CSVVPGLGSAYEQYF | TRBJ2-7 | TRBD2 | TRBV29-1
TGTGCCAGCAGTCCGGGGAAAGGTACCTACGAGCAGTACTTC | CASSPGKGTYEQYF | TRBJ2-7 | . | TRBV27
TGTGCCAGCAGCTTCCGGGGGTCTGGGGCCAACGTCCTGACTTTC | CASSFRGSGANVLTF | TRBJ2-6 | . | TRBV11-1
TGTGCCTCAAGCGGCTACAATGAGCAGTTCTTC | CASSGYNEQFF | TRBJ2-1 | . | TRBV30
TGTGCCAGTAGTATATCGGTAGCCGTCTCCTACGAGCAGTACTTC | CASSISVAVSYEQYF | TRBJ2-7 | . | TRBV19
TGTGCCTGGAGTGTACGCGGGTGGATAGATACGCAGTATTTT | CAWSVRGWIDTQYF | TRBJ2-3 | . | TRBV30
TGTGCCAGCAGAATCCGGGACAGCTATGGCTACACCTTC | CASRIRDSYGYTF | TRBJ1-2 | TRBD1 | TRBV28